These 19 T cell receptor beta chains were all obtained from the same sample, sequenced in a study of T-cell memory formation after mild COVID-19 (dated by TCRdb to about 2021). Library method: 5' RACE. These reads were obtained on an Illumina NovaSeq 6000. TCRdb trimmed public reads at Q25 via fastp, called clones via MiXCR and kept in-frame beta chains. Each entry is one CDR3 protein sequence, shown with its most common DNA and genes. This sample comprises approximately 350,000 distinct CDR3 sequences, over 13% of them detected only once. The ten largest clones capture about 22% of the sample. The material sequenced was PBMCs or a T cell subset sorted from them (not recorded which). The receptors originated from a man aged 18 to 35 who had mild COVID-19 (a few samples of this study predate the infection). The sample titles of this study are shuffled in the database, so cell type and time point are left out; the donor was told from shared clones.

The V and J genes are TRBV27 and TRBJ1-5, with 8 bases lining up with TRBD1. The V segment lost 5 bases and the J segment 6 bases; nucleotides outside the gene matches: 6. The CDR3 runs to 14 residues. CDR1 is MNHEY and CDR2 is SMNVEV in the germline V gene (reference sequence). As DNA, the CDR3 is TGTGCCAGCAGTGTACAGGGGGGCGGTCAGCCCCAGCATTTT. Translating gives CASSVQGGGQPQHF.

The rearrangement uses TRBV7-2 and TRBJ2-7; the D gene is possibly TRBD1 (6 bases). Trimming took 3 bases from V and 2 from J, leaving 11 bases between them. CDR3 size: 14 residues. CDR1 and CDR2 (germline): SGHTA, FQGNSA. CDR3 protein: CASSFDRTTYEQYF. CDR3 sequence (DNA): TGTGCCAGCAGCTTTGACAGGACAACCTACGAGCAGTACTTC.

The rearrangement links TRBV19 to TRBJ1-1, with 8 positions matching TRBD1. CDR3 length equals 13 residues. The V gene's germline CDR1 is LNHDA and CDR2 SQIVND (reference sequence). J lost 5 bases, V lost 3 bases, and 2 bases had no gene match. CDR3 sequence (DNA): TGTGCCAGTAGTATCAGGACAGGGACTGAAGCTTTCTTT. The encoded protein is CASSIRTGTEAFF.

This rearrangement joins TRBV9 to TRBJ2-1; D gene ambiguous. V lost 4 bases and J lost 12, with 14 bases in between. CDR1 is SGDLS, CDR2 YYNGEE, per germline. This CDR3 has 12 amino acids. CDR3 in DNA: TGTGCCAGCAGCCCCAGCCAGCTGGGGCAGTTCTTC. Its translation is CASSPSQLGQFF.

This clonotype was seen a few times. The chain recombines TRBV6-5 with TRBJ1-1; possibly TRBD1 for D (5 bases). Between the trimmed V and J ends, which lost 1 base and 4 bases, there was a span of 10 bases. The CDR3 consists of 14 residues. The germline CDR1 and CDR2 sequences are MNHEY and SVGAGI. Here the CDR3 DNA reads TGTGCCAGCAGTTACTTTCAGGGAGCCACTGAAGCTTTCTTT. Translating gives CASSYFQGATEAFF.

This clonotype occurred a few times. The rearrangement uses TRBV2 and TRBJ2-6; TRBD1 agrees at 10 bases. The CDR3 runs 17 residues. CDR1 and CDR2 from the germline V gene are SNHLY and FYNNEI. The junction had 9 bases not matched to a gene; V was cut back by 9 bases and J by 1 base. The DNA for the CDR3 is TGTGCCAGTCCTCGTCGACAGGGGGCATCTGGGGCCAACGTCCTGACTTTC. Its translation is CASPRRQGASGANVLTF. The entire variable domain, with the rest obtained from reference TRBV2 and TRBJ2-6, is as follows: EPEVTQTPSHQVTQMGQEVILRCVPISNHLYFYWYRQILGQKVEFLVSFYNNEISEKSEIFDDQFSVERPDGSNFTLKIRSTKLEDSAMYFCASPRRQGASGANVLTFGAGSRLTVL.

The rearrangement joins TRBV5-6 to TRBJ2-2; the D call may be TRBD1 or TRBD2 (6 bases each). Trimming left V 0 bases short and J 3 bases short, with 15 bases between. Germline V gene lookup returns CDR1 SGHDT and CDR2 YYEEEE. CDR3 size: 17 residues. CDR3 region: CASSLEPGGRYTGELFF. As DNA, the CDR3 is TGTGCCAGCAGCTTGGAACCTGGGGGGCGCTACACCGGGGAGCTGTTTTTT.

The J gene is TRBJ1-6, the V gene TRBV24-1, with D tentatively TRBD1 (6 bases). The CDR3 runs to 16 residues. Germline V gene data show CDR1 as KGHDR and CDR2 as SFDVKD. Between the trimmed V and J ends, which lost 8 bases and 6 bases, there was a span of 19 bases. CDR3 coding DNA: TGTGCCACCACCTATACGGACAGCATACTTAATTCACCCCTCCACTTT. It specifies CATTYTDSILNSPLHF.

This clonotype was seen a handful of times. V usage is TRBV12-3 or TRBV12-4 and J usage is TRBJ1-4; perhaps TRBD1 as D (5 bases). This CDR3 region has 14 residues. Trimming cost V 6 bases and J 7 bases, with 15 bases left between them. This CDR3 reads CASSKRDGPEKLFF. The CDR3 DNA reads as TGTGCCAGCAGCAAACGGGACGGCCCTGAAAAACTGTTTTTT.

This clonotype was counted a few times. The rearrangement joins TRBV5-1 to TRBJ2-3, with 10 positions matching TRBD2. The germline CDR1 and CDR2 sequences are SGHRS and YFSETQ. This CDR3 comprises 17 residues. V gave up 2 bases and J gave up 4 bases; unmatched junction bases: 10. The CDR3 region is CASSFHITSGNADTQYF. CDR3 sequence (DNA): TGCGCCAGCAGCTTCCACATAACTAGCGGGAACGCAGATACGCAGTATTTT.

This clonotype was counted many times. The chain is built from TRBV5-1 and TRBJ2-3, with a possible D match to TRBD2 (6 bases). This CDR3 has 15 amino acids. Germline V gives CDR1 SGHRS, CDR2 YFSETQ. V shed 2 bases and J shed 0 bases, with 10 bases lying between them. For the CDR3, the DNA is TGCGCCAGCAGCTTTCTAGGGACTAGCACAGATACGCAGTATTTT. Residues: CASSFLGTSTDTQYF. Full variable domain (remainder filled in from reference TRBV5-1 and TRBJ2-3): KAGVTQTPRYLIKTRGQQVTLSCSPISGHRSVSWYQQTPGQGLQFLFEYFSETQRNKGNFPGRFSGRQFSNSRSEMNVSTLELGDSALYLCASSFLGTSTDTQYFGPGTRLTVL.

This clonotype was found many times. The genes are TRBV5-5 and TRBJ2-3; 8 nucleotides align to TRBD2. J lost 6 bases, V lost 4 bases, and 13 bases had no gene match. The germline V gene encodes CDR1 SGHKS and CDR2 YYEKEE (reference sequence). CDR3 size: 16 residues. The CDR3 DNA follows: TGTGCCAGCAGCCCATTGGGACTAGTCTCATCCGATACGCAGTATTTT. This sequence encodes CASSPLGLVSSDTQYF.

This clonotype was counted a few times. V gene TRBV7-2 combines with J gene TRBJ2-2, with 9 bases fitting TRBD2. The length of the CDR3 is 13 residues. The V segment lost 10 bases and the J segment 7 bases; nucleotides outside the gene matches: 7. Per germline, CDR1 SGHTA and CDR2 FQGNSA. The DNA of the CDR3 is TGTGCCACTGAGCGGGGGGCTGGCGGGGAGCTGTTTTTT. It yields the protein CATERGAGGELFF.

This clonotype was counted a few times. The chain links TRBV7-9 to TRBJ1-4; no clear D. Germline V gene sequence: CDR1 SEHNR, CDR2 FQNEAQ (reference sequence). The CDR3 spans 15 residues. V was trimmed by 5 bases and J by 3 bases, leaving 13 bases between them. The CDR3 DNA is TGTGCCAGCAGCCCGATAGGCACACCTAATGAAAAACTGTTTTTT. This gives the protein CASSPIGTPNEKLFF.

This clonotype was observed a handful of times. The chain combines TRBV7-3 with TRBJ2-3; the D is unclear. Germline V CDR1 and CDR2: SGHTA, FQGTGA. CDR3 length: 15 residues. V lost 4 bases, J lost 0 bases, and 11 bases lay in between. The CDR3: CASSSTPQSTDTQYF. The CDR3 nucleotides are TGTGCCAGCAGCTCCACCCCCCAAAGCACAGATACGCAGTATTTT.

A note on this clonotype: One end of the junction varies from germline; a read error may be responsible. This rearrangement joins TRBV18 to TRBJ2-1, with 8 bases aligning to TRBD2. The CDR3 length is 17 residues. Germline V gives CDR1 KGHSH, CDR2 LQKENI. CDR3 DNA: TGTGCCAGCTCGCCACTTCCGGAGCGGGGGAAATACAATGAGCAGTTCTTC. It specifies CASSPLPERGKYNEQFF.

This CDR3 is CSARPQGNIQYF. DNA for the CDR3: TGCAGTGCTAGACCCCAGGGAAACATTCAGTACTTC. The rearrangement links TRBV20-1 to TRBJ2-4; weak D call: TRBD1 (5 bases). This CDR3 comprises 12 residues. Per the germline V gene, CDR1 is DFQATT and CDR2 is SNEGSKA (reference sequence). Trimming stripped 2 bases from V and 6 bases from J, with 8 bases between.

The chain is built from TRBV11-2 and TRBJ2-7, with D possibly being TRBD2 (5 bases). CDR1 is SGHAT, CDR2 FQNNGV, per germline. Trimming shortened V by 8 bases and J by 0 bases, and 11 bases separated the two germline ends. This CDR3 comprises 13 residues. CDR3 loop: CASAPTNSYEQYV. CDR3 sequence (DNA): TGTGCCAGCGCCCCGACTAACTCCTACGAGCAGTACGTC.

For the CDR3, the DNA is TGTGCCAGCAGTTCGGGCCACGCGATTACCGGGGAGCTGTTTTTT. It codes for CASSSGHAITGELFF. V usage is TRBV7-9 and J usage is TRBJ2-2; unclear D gene. The ends were cut back, 6 bases at V and 5 bases at J, with 16 bases in the middle. This CDR3 has 15 amino acids. Germline V gene data show CDR1 as SEHNR and CDR2 as FQNEAQ (reference sequence).